The 6 T cell receptor beta chains below come from one sample, sequenced in a study of post-analysis software for immune sequencing data. Study-wide results and limits: Four or five TRBV segments occurring more often in patients than controls included TRBV5-6, TRBV5-1 and TRBV20-1.

Unique molecular identifiers were built into the TCR beta cDNA libraries. From the PCR reads, TCRdb called clonotypes with MiXCR, one entry per CDR3 protein. The sample records fewer than 850,000 distinct CDR3 sequences, roughly 29% being singletons. What these receptors recognize is not known. Input material: blood. These receptors were obtained from a girl aged 5 to 17 with multiple sclerosis.

Written as DNA, the CDR3 is TGCAGTGCGGCCCTGGGGGAGACCCAGTACTTC. Encoded protein: CSAALGETQYF. V usage is TRBV20-1 and J usage is TRBJ2-5; unclear D gene. This CDR3 has 11 amino acids. Germline loops: CDR1 DFQATT, CDR2 SNEGSKA (reference sequence). V gave up 6 bases and J gave up 5 bases, with 10 bases separating them.

This chain joins TRBV5-1 and TRBJ1-6, with D possibly being TRBD1 (5 bases). This CDR3 has 18 residues. V gave up 7 bases and J gave up 0 bases, with 20 bases separating them. Per the germline V gene, CDR1 is SGHRS and CDR2 is YFSETQ. The DNA for the CDR3 is TGCGCCAGCCGTAGTAGTTCGGAGGGGATCTCCTATAATTCACCCCTCCACTTT. This gives the protein CASRSSSEGISYNSPLHF.

This chain connects TRBV27 to TRBJ2-1, with TRBD1 matching over 7 bases. V gave up 6 bases and J gave up 9 bases; unmatched junction bases: 11. CDR1 is MNHEY and CDR2 is SMNVEV in the germline V gene (reference sequence). The CDR3 runs 14 residues. This CDR3 reads CASSKVQGWSEQFF. Written as DNA, the CDR3 is TGTGCCAGCAGCAAAGTACAGGGGTGGAGTGAGCAGTTCTTC.

This clonotype was counted only a few times. The J gene is TRBJ1-1, the V gene TRBV7-6; D not resolved. The CDR3 sequence is 13 residues long. V lost 0 bases to trimming and J lost 1 base, with 3 bases between them. Germline assignment: CDR1 SGHVS and CDR2 FNYEAQ. The CDR3, as DNA: TGTGCCAGCAGCTTAGCGTGGAACACTGAAGCTTTCTTT. Translation gives CASSLAWNTEAFF. The full variable domain, with the rest looked up from reference TRBV7-6 and TRBJ1-1, is GAGVSQSPRYKVTKRGQDVALRCDPISGHVSLYWYRQALGQGPEFLTYFNYEAQQDKSGLPNDRFSAERPEGSISTLTIQRTEQRDSAMYRCASSLAWNTEAFFGQGTRLTVV.

This clonotype was counted between two and nine times. The V gene is TRBV7-2, the J gene TRBJ1-1, with D hard to call. Trimming cost V 2 bases and J 0 bases, with 7 bases left between them. Germline CDR1 is SGHTA and CDR2 is FQGNSA. There are 14 residues in the CDR3. In DNA, the CDR3 is TGTGCCAGCAGCTTAAGGTCCCTGAACACTGAAGCTTTCTTT. Its protein is CASSLRSLNTEAFF.

The chain is built from TRBV6-5 and TRBJ1-1, with D possibly matching TRBD1 (6 bases). The CDR3 sequence is 14 residues long. With 7 bases removed from V and 1 base from J, the gap between germline ends came to 13 bases. CDR1 MNHEY and CDR2 SVGAGI come from the germline V gene. The CDR3 region has the DNA TGTGCCAGCACCCGACAGGTCTCGAACACTGAAGCTTTCTTT. It encodes CASTRQVSNTEAFF.